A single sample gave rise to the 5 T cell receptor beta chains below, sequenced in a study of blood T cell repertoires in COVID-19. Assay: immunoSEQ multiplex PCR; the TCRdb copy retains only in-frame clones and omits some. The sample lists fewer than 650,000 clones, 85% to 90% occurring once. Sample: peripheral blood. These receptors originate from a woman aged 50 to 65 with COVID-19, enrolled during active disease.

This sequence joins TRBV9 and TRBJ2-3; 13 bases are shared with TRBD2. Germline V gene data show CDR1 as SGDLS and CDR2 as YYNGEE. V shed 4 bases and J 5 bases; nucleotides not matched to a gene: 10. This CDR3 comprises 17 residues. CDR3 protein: CASSPRGLAGDRDTQYF. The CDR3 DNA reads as TGTGCCAGCAGCCCCAGAGGACTAGCGGGGGACAGAGATACGCAGTATTTT.

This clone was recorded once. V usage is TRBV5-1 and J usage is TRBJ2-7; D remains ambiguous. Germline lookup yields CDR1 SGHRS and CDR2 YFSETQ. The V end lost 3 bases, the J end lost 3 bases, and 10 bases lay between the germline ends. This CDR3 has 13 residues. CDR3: CASSSGIDYEQYF. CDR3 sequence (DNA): TGCGCCAGCAGCTCAGGAATAGACTACGAGCAGTACTTC.

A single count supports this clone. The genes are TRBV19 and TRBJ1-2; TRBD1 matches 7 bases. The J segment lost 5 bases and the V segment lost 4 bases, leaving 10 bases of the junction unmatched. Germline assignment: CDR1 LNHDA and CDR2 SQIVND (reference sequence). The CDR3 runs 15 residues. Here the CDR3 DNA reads TGTGCCAGTAGTACAAACCGGGACAGCGATTATGGCTACACCTTC. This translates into CASSTNRDSDYGYTF.

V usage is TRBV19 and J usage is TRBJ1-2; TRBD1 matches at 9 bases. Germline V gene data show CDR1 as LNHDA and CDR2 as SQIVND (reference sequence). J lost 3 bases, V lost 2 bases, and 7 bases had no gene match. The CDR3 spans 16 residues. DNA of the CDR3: TGTGCCAGTAGTATATCCCGGGACAGGGCTCACTATGGCTACACCTTC. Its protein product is CASSISRDRAHYGYTF.

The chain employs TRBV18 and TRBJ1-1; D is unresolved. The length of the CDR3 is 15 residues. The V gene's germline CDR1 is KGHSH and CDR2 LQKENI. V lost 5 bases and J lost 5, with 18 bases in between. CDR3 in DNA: TGTGCCAGCTCATCCCCCTCGAGGTTTGGAACTGAAGCTTTCTTT. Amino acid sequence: CASSSPSRFGTEAFF.